This T cell receptor beta chain was identified in a study of blood T cell repertoires in COVID-19. About the research overall: The origin of the acute and convalescent COVID-19 samples was the United States, Italy and Spain.

Authors' processing steps: Nucleated cell counts were estimated from reference gene primer amplification. The data were produced by immunoSEQ multiplex PCR, yet TCRdb's version contains in-frame clones alone and is incomplete. V and J calls and clone size are copied from that table; D and trimming were computed from the DNA. The sample shows approximately 160,000 clones, 76% of them seen only once. The receptor was isolated from an elderly woman with acute or convalescent COVID-19. The specimen was peripheral blood.

The CDR3 DNA reads as TGTGCCAGTAGGAGACAGGGGAGAGAGACCCAGTACTTC. This sequence encodes CASRRQGRETQYF. The chain employs TRBV19 and TRBJ2-5, with 8 bases aligning to TRBD1. The CDR3 consists of 13 residues. With 6 bases clipped from V and 4 bases from J, the junction kept 4 bases outside the gene matches. CDR1 and CDR2 (germline): LNHDA, SQIVND (reference sequence).